The 21 T cell receptor beta chains below come from one sample, sequenced in a study of OX40 agonist ivuxolimab in advanced cancers. Generated by immunoSEQ multiplex PCR, the TCRdb table keeps only in-frame clones and is missing some. The sample contains approximately 61,000 clones, 70% to 90% of which appear only once. Here the sequenced sample was CD4+ or CD8+ T cells sorted from blood, taken in a trial of the OX40 agonist ivuxolimab. All receptors derive from an adult with an advanced solid tumor such as melanoma, head and neck, liver or kidney cancer.

The chain joins TRBV7-6 to TRBJ1-4, with 7 nucleotides matching TRBD1. CDR3 size: 17 residues. Germline CDR1 and CDR2: SGHVS and FNYEAQ. V was pared by 5 bases and J by 8 bases, with 17 bases of the junction left unmatched. Here the CDR3 DNA reads TGTGCCAGCAGCAAAAACCGGGACAGCCCTTTGGGGGAAAAACTGTTTTTT. Protein product: CASSKNRDSPLGEKLFF.

The chain joins TRBV5-1 to TRBJ2-5; D is perhaps TRBD1 (5 bases). The CDR3 runs 14 residues. From germline, CDR1 is SGHRS and CDR2 YFSETQ. Trimming cost V 0 bases and J 5 bases, with 11 bases left between them. This CDR3 is CASSLAQVGETQYF. DNA of the CDR3: TGCGCCAGCAGCTTGGCACAGGTTGGGGAGACCCAGTACTTC.

J is TRBJ1-2 and V is TRBV25-1; D gene unclear. The CDR3 contains 12 residues. The germline V gene has CDR1 MGHDK and CDR2 SYGVNS. V was pared by 2 bases and J by 9 bases, with 10 bases between. CDR3 bases: TGTGCCAGCAGTGAAGTAGGTTTCAGCTACACCTTC. This sequence encodes CASSEVGFSYTF.

The chain uses TRBV19 and TRBJ2-4, with 7 bases identical to TRBD1. Trimming took 7 bases from V and 0 from J; bases not matched to a gene: 3. Germline V lookup: CDR1 LNHDA, CDR2 SQIVND (reference sequence). CDR3 size: 14 residues. CDR3 sequence (DNA): TGTGCCAGTAAGCAGGGGGTAGCCAAAAACATTCAGTACTTC. As protein: CASKQGVAKNIQYF.

This chain links TRBV10-3 with TRBJ2-3; TRBD2 might be the D (6 bases). The CDR3 is made up of 15 amino acids. CDR1 is ENHRY, CDR2 SYGVKD, per germline. V was pared by 4 bases and J by 0 bases, with 11 bases between. The CDR3 nucleotides read TGTGCCATCAGTGCCGGCGGGACCAGCACAGATACGCAGTATTTT. Its protein product is CAISAGGTSTDTQYF.

The rearrangement uses TRBV5-4 and TRBJ2-3, with TRBD1 matching 9 bases. V trimming: 0 bases; J trimming: 4 bases; junction bases outside the gene matches: 3. CDR3 length: 15 amino acids. Germline lookup yields CDR1 SGHNT and CDR2 YYREEE (reference sequence). CDR3 in amino acids: CASSLGGQGADTQYF. The CDR3 DNA is TGTGCCAGCAGCTTGGGGGGACAGGGAGCAGATACGCAGTATTTT.

This sequence joins TRBV27 and TRBJ2-5, with D perhaps matching TRBD1 (5 bases). CDR3 length equals 13 residues. CDR1 and CDR2 from the germline V gene are MNHEY and SMNVEV (reference sequence). Trimming stripped 5 bases from V and 4 bases from J, with 11 bases between. The CDR3 spells CASSRGRGETQYF. Here the CDR3 DNA reads TGTGCCAGCAGTAGGGGCAGAGGAGAGACCCAGTACTTC.

The chain couples TRBV14 to TRBJ2-1, with 8 bases identical to TRBD2. The J segment lost 4 bases and the V segment lost 5 bases, leaving 7 bases of the junction unmatched. The CDR3 spans 15 residues. Looked up from germline, CDR1 is SGHDN and CDR2 is FVKESK. In nucleotides, the CDR3 is TGTGCCAGCAGCTCTCCAGCGGGAGCATACAATGAGCAGTTCTTC. Translating it yields CASSSPAGAYNEQFF.

This clone was recorded a few times. The rearrangement joins TRBV27 to TRBJ2-2; 7 bases map to TRBD1. This CDR3 region has 13 residues. The V gene's germline CDR1 is MNHEY and CDR2 SMNVEV (reference sequence). J was trimmed by 6 bases and V by 4 bases; bases with no gene match: 2. The CDR3 protein is CASSWGQPGELFF. The CDR3 DNA reads TGTGCCAGCAGTTGGGGACAGCCCGGGGAGCTGTTTTTT.

This clone was seen a few times. The V and J genes are TRBV6-7 and TRBJ2-7; D is tentatively TRBD1 or TRBD2 (6 bases each). TRBV6-7 belongs to the ORF category, with a function that is uncertain. Trimming left V 0 bases short and J 3 bases short, with 15 bases between. This CDR3 has 16 amino acids. CDR3 amino acids: CASSYSGGREFYEQYV. The DNA for the CDR3 is TGTGCCAGCAGTTACTCTGGGGGGCGCGAGTTCTACGAGCAGTACGTC.

This sequence joins TRBV30 and TRBJ1-1; D ambiguous. This CDR3 is 13 amino acids long. The V end was cut by 0 bases, the J end by 5 bases, with 10 bases between. Germline assignment: CDR1 GTSNPN and CDR2 SVGIG (reference sequence). This chain's CDR3 is CAWSVGGMTEAFF. CDR3 nucleotides: TGTGCCTGGAGTGTAGGAGGGATGACTGAAGCTTTCTTT.

This sequence joins TRBV4-2 and TRBJ2-5, with D unclear. Looked up from germline, CDR1 is LGHNA and CDR2 is YNFKEQ. V gave up 0 bases and J gave up 5 bases, with 7 bases separating them. The CDR3 contains 13 residues. The CDR3 DNA is TGTGCCAGCAGCCAAGATGGGCGGGAGACCCAGTACTTC. This translates into CASSQDGRETQYF.

This clone appeared once. This chain connects TRBV15 to TRBJ1-1; D uncertain. Trimming pared 1 base from V and 1 base from J, leaving 7 bases between. Germline lookup yields CDR1 LNHNV and CDR2 YYDKDF (reference sequence). This CDR3 is 14 amino acids long. CDR3 region: CATSRVRGNTEAFF. The CDR3 bases are TGTGCCACCAGCAGAGTACGGGGGAACACTGAAGCTTTCTTT.

This sequence joins TRBV5-4 and TRBJ2-5; 7 bases are shared with TRBD2. This CDR3 comprises 15 residues. CDR1 and CDR2 from the germline V gene are SGHNT and YYREEE (reference sequence). J lost 2 bases, V lost 1 base, and 5 bases had no gene match. The CDR3 nucleotides read TGTGCCAGCAGCTTGAACCTAGCGGTTCAAGAGACCCAGTACTTC. Translating gives CASSLNLAVQETQYF. The complete variable domain, with remaining parts taken from reference TRBV5-4 and TRBJ2-5, reads ETGVTQSPTHLIKTRGQQVTLRCSSQSGHNTVSWYQQALGQGPQFIFQYYREEENGRGNFPPRFSGLQFPNYSSELNVNALELDDSALYLCASSLNLAVQETQYFGPGTRLLVL.

The CDR3 coding sequence is TGTGCCAGCAGCGACCAGGGTGGTGGCTACACCTTC. Translating gives CASSDQGGGYTF. The genes are TRBV7-2 and TRBJ1-2, with D possibly TRBD1 on 5 matching bases. V was shortened by 5 bases and J by 7 bases, with 11 bases between the two germline ends. In germline, CDR1 is SGHTA, CDR2 FQGNSA. This CDR3 has 12 amino acids.

This clone has more than one count but fewer than ten. This rearrangement joins TRBV10-3 to TRBJ2-1; D tentatively fits TRBD1 or TRBD2 (5 bases each). The V end was cut by 2 bases, the J end by 5 bases, with 10 bases between. The CDR3 contains 14 residues. The V gene's germline CDR1 is ENHRY and CDR2 SYGVKD. Here the CDR3 reads CAISERDEDNEQFF. The CDR3 bases are TGTGCCATCAGTGAGAGGGACGAAGACAATGAGCAGTTCTTC.

This sequence joins TRBV7-9 and TRBJ2-1; 9 bases fit TRBD2. CDR3 size: 15 residues. Trimming took 5 bases from V and 7 from J; bases not matched to a gene: 9. Per germline, CDR1 SEHNR and CDR2 FQNEAQ (reference sequence). This chain's CDR3 is CASSLRSGRSNEQFF. CDR3 bases: TGTGCCAGCAGCCTACGGAGCGGGAGGAGTAATGAGCAGTTCTTC.

This clone has a single count. This chain joins TRBV6-6 and TRBJ2-1; D gene ambiguous. Looked up from germline, CDR1 is MNHNY and CDR2 is SVGAGI (reference sequence). V lost 6 bases, J lost 8 bases, and 8 bases lay in between. CDR3 length: 11 amino acids. The CDR3 loop reads CASSSRDEQFF. The CDR3, as DNA: TGTGCCAGCAGCTCTAGAGATGAGCAGTTCTTC.

V is TRBV7-9 and J is TRBJ1-1; D is ambiguous. Between the trimmed V and J ends, which lost 5 bases and 3 bases, there was a span of 13 bases. This CDR3 contains 14 residues. Looked up from germline, CDR1 is SEHNR and CDR2 is FQNEAQ (reference sequence). CDR3 residues: CASSPVSADTEAFF. The CDR3 nucleotides read TGTGCCAGCAGCCCAGTATCGGCAGACACTGAAGCTTTCTTT.

This sequence joins TRBV27 and TRBJ2-3; 11 positions match TRBD2. V trimming: 3 bases; J trimming: 1 base; junction bases outside the gene matches: 6. CDR3 length: 17 residues. Germline assignment: CDR1 MNHEY and CDR2 SMNVEV (reference sequence). The CDR3 region has the DNA TGTGCCAGCAGTTTCCCCTTTAGCGGGAGGGGCACAGATACGCAGTATTTT. Translated, it gives CASSFPFSGRGTDTQYF.

The rearrangement links TRBV5-1 to TRBJ1-6; D uncertain. Germline loops: CDR1 SGHRS, CDR2 YFSETQ. The CDR3 contains 15 residues. V shed 1 base and J shed 6 bases, with 11 bases lying between them. CDR3 sequence reads: CASSLYQVTNSPLHF. The CDR3 DNA sequence: TGCGCCAGCAGCTTGTATCAGGTTACTAATTCACCCCTCCACTTT.